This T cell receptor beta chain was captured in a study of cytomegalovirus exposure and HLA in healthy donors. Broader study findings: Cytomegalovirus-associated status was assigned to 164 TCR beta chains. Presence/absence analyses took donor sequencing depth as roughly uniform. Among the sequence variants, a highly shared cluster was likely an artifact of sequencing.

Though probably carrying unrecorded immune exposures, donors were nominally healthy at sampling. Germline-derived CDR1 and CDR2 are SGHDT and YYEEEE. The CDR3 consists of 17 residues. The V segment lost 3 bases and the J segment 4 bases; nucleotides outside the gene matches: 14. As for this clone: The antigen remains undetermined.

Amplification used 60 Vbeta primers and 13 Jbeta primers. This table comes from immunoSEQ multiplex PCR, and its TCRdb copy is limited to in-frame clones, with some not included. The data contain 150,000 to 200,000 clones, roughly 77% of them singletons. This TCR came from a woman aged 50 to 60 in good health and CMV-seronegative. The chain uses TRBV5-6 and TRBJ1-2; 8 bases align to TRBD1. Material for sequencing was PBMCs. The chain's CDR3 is CASSSNRGLGLPYGYTF. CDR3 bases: TGTGCCAGCAGCTCCAACAGGGGGTTGGGTCTACCCTATGGCTACACCTTC.